This T cell receptor beta chain was profiled in a study of T cell responses to AZD1222 COVID-19 vaccine. Profiled with immunoSEQ multiplex PCR; TCRdb holds only in-frame clones, not every one. The repertoire holds approximately 150,000 clones, with approximately 88% as singletons. This CDR3 comprises 16 residues. The trim removed 4 bases at V and 3 bases at J, leaving 7 bases unmatched. CDR1 is WNHNN and CDR2 is SYGVQD in the germline V gene (reference sequence). The sequencing used peripheral blood, collected on day 0 of AZD1222 vaccination. The chain has TRBV10-1 and TRBJ1-5, with 9 bases lining up with TRBD1. This TCR derives from an adult in good health. The CDR3 DNA reads as TGCGCCAGCAGTGGGGGGGGACAGGGAGACAATCAGCCCCAGCATTTT. As protein: CASSGGGQGDNQPQHF.